This T cell receptor beta chain was recorded in a study of OX40 agonist ivuxolimab in advanced cancers. Study-level background: Among those enrolled, mean age was roughly 55 years (range about 23 to 79) and over 70% were male.

Study-level findings and limits: Nonresponders included some who also had low normalized T-cell clonal expansion. What antigens the expanded peripheral T cells recognized was never established.

On this clone: The antigen remains unidentified.

TCRdb's table, derived via immunoSEQ multiplex PCR, lists solely in-frame clones and lacks some. The table lists some 100,000 clones, 88% of them singletons. The timepoints at which blood was sampled were baseline, cycle 4 day 1, and cycle 7 day 1. The receptor was derived from an adult with an advanced solid tumor such as melanoma, head and neck, liver or kidney cancer. This specimen consisted of CD4+ or CD8+ T cells sorted from blood, obtained in a trial of the OX40 agonist ivuxolimab.

In DNA form, the CDR3 reads TGTGCCAGCGGACAGGGAAAAGAGACCCAGTACTTC. Protein: CASGQGKETQYF. The chain combines TRBV19 with TRBJ2-5; 8 nucleotides agree with TRBD1. Losses at the gene ends were 9 bases for V and 3 bases for J; bases not matched to a gene: 3. Germline values: CDR1 LNHDA, CDR2 SQIVND (reference sequence). The CDR3 extends over 12 amino acids.